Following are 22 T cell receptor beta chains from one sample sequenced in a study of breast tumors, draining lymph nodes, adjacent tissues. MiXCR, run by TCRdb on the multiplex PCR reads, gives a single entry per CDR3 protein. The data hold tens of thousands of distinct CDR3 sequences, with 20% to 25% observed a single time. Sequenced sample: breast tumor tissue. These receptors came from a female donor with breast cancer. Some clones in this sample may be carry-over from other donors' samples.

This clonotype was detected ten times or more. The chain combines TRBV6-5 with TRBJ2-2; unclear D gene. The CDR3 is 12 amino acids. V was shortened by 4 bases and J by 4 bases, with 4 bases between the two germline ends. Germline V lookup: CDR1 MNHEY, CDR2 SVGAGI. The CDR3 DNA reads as TGTGCCAGCAGTTTTAGCACCGGGGAGCTGTTTTTT. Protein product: CASSFSTGELFF.

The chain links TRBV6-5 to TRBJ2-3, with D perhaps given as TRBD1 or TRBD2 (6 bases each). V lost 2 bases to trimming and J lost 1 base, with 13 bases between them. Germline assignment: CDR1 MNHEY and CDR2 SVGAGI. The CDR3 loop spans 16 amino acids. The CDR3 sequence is CASSYGRGGGTDTQYF. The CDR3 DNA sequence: TGTGCCAGCAGTTACGGCAGGGGAGGAGGCACAGATACGCAGTATTTT.

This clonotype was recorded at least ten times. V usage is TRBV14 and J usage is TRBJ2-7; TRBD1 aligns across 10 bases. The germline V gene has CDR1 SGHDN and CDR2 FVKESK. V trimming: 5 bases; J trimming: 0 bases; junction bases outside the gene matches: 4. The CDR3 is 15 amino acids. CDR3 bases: TGTGCCAGCAGCAGACAGGGGGCTTACTCCTACGAGCAGTACTTC. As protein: CASSRQGAYSYEQYF. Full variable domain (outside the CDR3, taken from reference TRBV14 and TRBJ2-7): EAGVTQFPSHSVIEKGQTVTLRCDPISGHDNLYWYRRVMGKEIKFLLHFVKESKQDESGMPNNRFLAERTGGTYSTLKVQPAELEDSGVYFCASSRQGAYSYEQYFGPGTRLTVT.

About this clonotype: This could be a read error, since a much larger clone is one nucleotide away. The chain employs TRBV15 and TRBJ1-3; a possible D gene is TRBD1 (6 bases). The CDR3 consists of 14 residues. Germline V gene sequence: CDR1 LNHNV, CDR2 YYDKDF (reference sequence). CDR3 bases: TGTGCCACTCATCCGGGGGGCTCTGGAAGCACCATATATTTT. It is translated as CATHPGGSGSTIYF. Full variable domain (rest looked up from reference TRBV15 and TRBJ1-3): DAMVIQNPRYQVTQFGKPVTLSCSQTLNHNVMYWYQQKSSQAPKLLFHYYDKDFNNEADTPDNFQSRRPNTSFCFLDIRSPGLGDTAMYLCATHPGGSGSTIYFGEGSWLTVV.

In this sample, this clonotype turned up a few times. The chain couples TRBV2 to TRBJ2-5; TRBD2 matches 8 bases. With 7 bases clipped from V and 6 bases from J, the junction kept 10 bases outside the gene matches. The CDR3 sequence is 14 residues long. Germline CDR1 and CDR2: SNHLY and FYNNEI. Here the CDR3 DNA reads TGTGCCAGCAACCCGGCTAGCGGGCATCAGACCCAGTACTTC. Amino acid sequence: CASNPASGHQTQYF.

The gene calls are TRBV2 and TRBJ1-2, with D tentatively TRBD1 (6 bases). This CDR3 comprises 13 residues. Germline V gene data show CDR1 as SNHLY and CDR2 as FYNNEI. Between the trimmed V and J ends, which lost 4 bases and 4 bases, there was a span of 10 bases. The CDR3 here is CASSGTVSYGYTF. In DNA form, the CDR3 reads TGTGCCAGCAGTGGGACAGTGAGCTATGGCTACACCTTC.

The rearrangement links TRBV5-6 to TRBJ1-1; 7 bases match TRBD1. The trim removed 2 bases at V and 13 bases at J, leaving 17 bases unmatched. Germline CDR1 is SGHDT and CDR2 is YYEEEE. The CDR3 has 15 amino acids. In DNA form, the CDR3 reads TGTGCCAGCAGCTTTCGAACCGTTAGACAGGGATCCCATTTCTTT. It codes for CASSFRTVRQGSHFF. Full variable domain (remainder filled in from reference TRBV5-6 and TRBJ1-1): DAGVTQSPTHLIKTRGQQVTLRCSPKSGHDTVSWYQQALGQGPQFIFQYYEEEERQRGNFPDRFSGHQFPNYSSELNVNALLLGDSALYLCASSFRTVRQGSHFFGQGTRLTVV.

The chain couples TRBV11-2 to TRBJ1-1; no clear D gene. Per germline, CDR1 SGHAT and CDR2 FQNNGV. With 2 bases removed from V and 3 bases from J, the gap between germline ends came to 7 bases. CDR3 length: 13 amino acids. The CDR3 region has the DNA TGTGCCAGCAGCTTAATAGGCGACACTGAAGCTTTCTTT. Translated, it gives CASSLIGDTEAFF. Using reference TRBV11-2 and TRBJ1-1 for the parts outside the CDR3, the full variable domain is EAGVAQSPRYKIIEKRQSVAFWCNPISGHATLYWYQQILGQGPKLLIQFQNNGVVDDSQLPKDRFSAERLKGVDSTLKIQPAKLEDSAVYLCASSLIGDTEAFFGQGTRLTVV.

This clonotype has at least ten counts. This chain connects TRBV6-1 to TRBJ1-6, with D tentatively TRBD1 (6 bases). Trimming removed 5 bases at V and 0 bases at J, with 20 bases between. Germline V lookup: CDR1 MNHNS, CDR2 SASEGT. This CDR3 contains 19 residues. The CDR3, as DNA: TGTGCCAGCAGTAGAACCGGGACAACGGGTTTCTCCTATAATTCACCCCTCCACTTT. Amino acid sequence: CASSRTGTTGFSYNSPLHF.

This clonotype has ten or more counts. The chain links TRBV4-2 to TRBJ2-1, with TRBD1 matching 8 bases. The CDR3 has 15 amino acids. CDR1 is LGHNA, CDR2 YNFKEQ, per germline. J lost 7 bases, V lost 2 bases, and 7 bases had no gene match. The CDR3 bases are TGTGCCAGCAGCCAAACTGACAGGGGTAGGAATGAGCAGTTCTTC. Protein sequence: CASSQTDRGRNEQFF.

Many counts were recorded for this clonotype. CDR3 residues: CASSLRSGIMDGYTF. CDR3 in DNA: TGCGCCAGCAGCTTGAGGTCAGGGATAATGGATGGCTACACCTTC. The chain couples TRBV5-1 to TRBJ1-2, with D perhaps TRBD1 (5 bases). CDR1 and CDR2 from the germline V gene are SGHRS and YFSETQ. V dropped 1 base and J dropped 6 bases, with 16 bases sitting between them. The CDR3 has 15 residues.

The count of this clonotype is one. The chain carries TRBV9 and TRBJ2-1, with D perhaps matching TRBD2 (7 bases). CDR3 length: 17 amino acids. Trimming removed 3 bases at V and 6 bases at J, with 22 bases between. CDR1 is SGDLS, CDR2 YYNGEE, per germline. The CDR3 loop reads CASSAGGGQGLGNEQFF. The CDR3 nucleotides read TGTGCCAGCAGCGCGGGGGGCGGGCAAGGATTGGGCAATGAGCAGTTCTTC.

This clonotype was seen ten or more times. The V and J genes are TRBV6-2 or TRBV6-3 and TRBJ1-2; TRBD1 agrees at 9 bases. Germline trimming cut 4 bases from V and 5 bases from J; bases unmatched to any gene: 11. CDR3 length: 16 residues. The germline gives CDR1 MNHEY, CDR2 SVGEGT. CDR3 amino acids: CASSLSYRGQEYGYTF. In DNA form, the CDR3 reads TGTGCCAGCAGTTTATCTTACAGGGGGCAGGAATATGGCTACACCTTC.

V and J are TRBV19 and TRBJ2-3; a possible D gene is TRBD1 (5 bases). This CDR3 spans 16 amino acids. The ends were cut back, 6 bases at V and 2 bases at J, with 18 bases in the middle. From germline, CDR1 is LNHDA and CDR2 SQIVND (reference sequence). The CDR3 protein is CASSPPGLSPTDTQYF. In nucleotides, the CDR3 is TGTGCCAGTAGCCCCCCAGGGTTATCCCCCACAGATACGCAGTATTTT. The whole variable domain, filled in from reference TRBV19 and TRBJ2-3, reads DGGITQSPKYLFRKEGQNVTLSCEQNLNHDAMYWYRQDPGQGLRLIYYSQIVNDFQKGDIAEGYSVSREKKESFPLTVTSAQKNPTAFYLCASSPPGLSPTDTQYFGPGTRLTVL.

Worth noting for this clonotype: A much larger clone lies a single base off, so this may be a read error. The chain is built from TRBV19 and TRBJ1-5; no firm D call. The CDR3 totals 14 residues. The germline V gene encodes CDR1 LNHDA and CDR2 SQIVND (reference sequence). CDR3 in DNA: TGTGCCAGTAGTGGGCTCATTGCGGGTCAGTCCCAGCATTTT. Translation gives CASSGLIAGQSQHF.

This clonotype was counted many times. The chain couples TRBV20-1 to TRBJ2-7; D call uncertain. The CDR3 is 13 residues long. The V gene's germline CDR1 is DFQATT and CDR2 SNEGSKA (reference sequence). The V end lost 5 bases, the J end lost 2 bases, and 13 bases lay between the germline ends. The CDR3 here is CSADGRRTYEQYF. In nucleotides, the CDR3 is TGCAGTGCTGACGGACGGAGAACCTACGAGCAGTACTTC.

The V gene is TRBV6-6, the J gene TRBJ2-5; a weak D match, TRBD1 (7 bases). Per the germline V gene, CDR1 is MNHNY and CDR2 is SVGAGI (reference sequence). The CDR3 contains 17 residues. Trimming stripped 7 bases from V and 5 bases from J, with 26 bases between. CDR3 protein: CASTLGRGTAIGETQYF. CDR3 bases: TGTGCCAGCACCCTAGGTCGCGGGACAGCGATTGGGGAGACCCAGTACTTC.

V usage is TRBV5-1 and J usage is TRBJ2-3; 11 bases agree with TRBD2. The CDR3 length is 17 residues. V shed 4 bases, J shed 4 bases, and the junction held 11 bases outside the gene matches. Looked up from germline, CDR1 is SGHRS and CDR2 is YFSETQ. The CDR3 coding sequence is TGCGCCAGCAGCAGAGTAGCGGGGGGGCCGTGGGCAGATACGCAGTATTTT. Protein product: CASSRVAGGPWADTQYF.

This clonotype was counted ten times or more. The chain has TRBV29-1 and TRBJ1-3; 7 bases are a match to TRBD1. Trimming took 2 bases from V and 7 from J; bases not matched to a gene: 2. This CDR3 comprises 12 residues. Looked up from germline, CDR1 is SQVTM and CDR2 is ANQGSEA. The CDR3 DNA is TGCAGCGTTGAAAAGGGGGCCAACACCATATATTTT. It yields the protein CSVEKGANTIYF.

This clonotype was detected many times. CDR3 in DNA: TGTGCCAGCAGCTTACCCGCCTTGAAGGCCATATATTTT. Its translation: CASSLPALKAIYF. The V and J genes are TRBV7-2 and TRBJ1-3; no firm D call. There are 13 residues in the CDR3. Germline CDR1 and CDR2: SGHTA and FQGNSA. Trimming took 2 bases from V and 11 from J, leaving 13 bases between them.

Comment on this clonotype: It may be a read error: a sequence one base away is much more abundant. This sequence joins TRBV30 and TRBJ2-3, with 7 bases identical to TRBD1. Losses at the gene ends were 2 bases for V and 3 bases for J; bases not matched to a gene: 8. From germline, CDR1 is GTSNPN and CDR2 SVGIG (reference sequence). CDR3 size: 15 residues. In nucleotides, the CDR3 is TGTGCCTGGAGTTTGAGCGAGGGGGCGACAGATACGCAGTATTTT. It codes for CAWSLSEGATDTQYF.

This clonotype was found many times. CDR3 nucleotides: TGTGCCAGCAGCGTAACAAATGGCGGGGAGCTGTTTTTT. It encodes CASSVTNGGELFF. V is TRBV9 and J is TRBJ2-2; the D is unclear. Germline CDR1 SGDLS, CDR2 YYNGEE. Trimming took off 1 base at V and 7 bases at J, with 8 bases between the two ends. This CDR3 comprises 13 residues.